This entry is about one T cell receptor beta chain. This record comes from a study of blood T cell repertoires in COVID-19. On the study more broadly: Researchers got acute and convalescent COVID-19 samples from the United States, Italy and Spain.

Source study methods: Counts of nucleated cells, estimated from reference gene primer amplification, were obtained. This table comes from immunoSEQ multiplex PCR, and its TCRdb copy is limited to in-frame clones, with some not included. Clone size and the V and J calls come from that table; the DNA yielded D and trimming. The sample yields about 220,000 clones, roughly 84% seen once. Participants came from about two dozen US areas, aged about 18 to 100 years. Recovered participants had two consecutive negative NP/OP PCR tests, healthcare professional clearance, or symptom resolution. Trimming cost V 11 bases and J 7 bases, with 9 bases left between them. CDR3 size: 9 residues. Germline assignment: CDR1 LGHNA and CDR2 YNFKEQ.

V and J are TRBV4-2 and TRBJ2-7; tentative D call: TRBD1 (5 bases). The origin of this receptor is a woman in her thirties or forties who had recovered from COVID-19. The specimen was PBMCs or T cells enriched from blood (not recorded which). Here the CDR3 reads CAFRVEQYF. The CDR3 coding sequence is TGTGCCTTCAGGGTGGAGCAGTACTTC.